The 27 T cell receptor beta chains presented below share a single source sample, sequenced in a study of control samples from healthy donors and cancer patients. The protocol was immunoSEQ multiplex PCR, while the TCRdb copy is restricted to in-frame clones and leaves out a portion. The table has roughly 100,000 clones, 85% to 90% seen once. Sequenced material: blood. These receptors all stem from a young man in good health.

V usage is TRBV4-3 and J usage is TRBJ2-4, with a tentative D call TRBD2 (5 bases). V lost 0 bases to trimming and J lost 2 bases, with 17 bases between them. The CDR3 has 18 residues. The germline V gene encodes CDR1 LGHNA and CDR2 YSLEER. The CDR3 region has the DNA TGCGCCAGCAGCCAAGAAATGGCCGGGGTTCTGTCCAAAAACATTCAGTACTTC. The encoded protein is CASSQEMAGVLSKNIQYF.

With regard to this clone: One junction end disagrees with the germline gene, perhaps due to a read error. This chain links TRBV7-3 with TRBJ2-3, with 7 nucleotides matching TRBD2. The CDR3 contains 15 residues. Germline lookup yields CDR1 SGHTA and CDR2 FQGTGA. CDR3 in amino acids: CASSSETSRTDTQYF. The DNA of the CDR3 is TGTGCCAGCAGCTCTGAGACTAGCCGCACGGATACGCAGTATTTT.

The sample holds one count of this clone. V gene TRBV3-1 (or the pseudogene TRBV3-2) combines with J gene TRBJ2-3, with 11 bases matching TRBD2. The CDR3 spans 15 residues. Germline lookup yields CDR1 LGHDT and CDR2 YNNKEL (reference sequence). After removal of 4 bases from V and 4 bases from J, the junction contained 4 bases not matched to a gene. CDR3 residues: CASSPLAGGPDTQYF. The CDR3 nucleotides are TGTGCCAGCAGCCCGTTAGCGGGAGGGCCAGATACGCAGTATTTT.

This chain links TRBV6-5 with TRBJ1-1, with D maybe TRBD1 (5 bases). V lost 5 bases to trimming and J lost 1 base, with 8 bases between them. This CDR3 is 13 amino acids long. CDR1 is MNHEY and CDR2 is SVGAGI in the germline V gene. CDR3 sequence reads: CASSKDKNTEAFF. CDR3 sequence (DNA): TGTGCCAGCAGTAAGGACAAGAACACTGAAGCTTTCTTT.

The V and J genes are TRBV10-3 and TRBJ2-7; TRBD2 matches 14 bases. CDR3 length: 18 residues. With V trimmed by 5 bases and J by 0 bases, 9 bases remained unmatched. Germline V gene lookup returns CDR1 ENHRY and CDR2 SYGVKD. The CDR3, as DNA: TGTGCCATCAGTTCGGGACTAGCGGGAGTGGCCCTCTCCTACGAGCAGTACTTC. Translating gives CAISSGLAGVALSYEQYF.

V and J are TRBV19 and TRBJ2-7; the match to TRBD2 covers 9 bases. The V segment lost 7 bases and the J segment 7 bases; nucleotides outside the gene matches: 14. In germline, CDR1 is LNHDA, CDR2 SQIVND (reference sequence). This CDR3 has 15 residues. The CDR3 region is CASTSHSGRMGEQYF. The CDR3 nucleotides are TGTGCCAGTACGAGCCATAGCGGGAGAATGGGGGAGCAGTACTTC.

This clone was seen once. This rearrangement joins TRBV7-3 to TRBJ1-6; possible D gene TRBD1, 5 bases. The CDR3 is 16 residues long. Per the germline V gene, CDR1 is SGHTA and CDR2 is FQGTGA. V was cut by 5 bases and J by 9 bases, with 20 bases left in between. CDR3 in amino acids: CASSPAGQGSISPLHF. Here the CDR3 DNA reads TGTGCCAGCAGCCCCGCGGGGCAGGGTTCGATTTCACCCCTCCACTTT.

The rearrangement uses TRBV27 and TRBJ2-7, with D unresolved. Germline CDR1 MNHEY, CDR2 SMNVEV (reference sequence). The CDR3 consists of 15 residues. The V gene lost 2 bases and the J gene lost 2 bases, with 13 bases spanning the gap. CDR3 residues: CASSLKMGIPYEQYF. The CDR3 DNA follows: TGTGCCAGCAGTTTAAAAATGGGGATTCCCTACGAGCAGTACTTC.

V usage is TRBV6-5 and J usage is TRBJ2-7, with TRBD2 as a possible D gene (7 bases). CDR3 size: 15 residues. V dropped 7 bases and J dropped 1 base, with 17 bases sitting between them. The germline V gene encodes CDR1 MNHEY and CDR2 SVGAGI. The CDR3 sequence is CASNEGGARSYEQYF. CDR3 DNA: TGTGCCAGCAACGAGGGGGGGGCGCGGTCCTACGAGCAGTACTTC.

This chain links TRBV7-9 with TRBJ2-1; 10 bases fit TRBD2. CDR3 length equals 17 residues. The ends lost 4 bases at V and 7 bases at J; junction bases unmatched: 13. The germline V gene encodes CDR1 SEHNR and CDR2 FQNEAQ (reference sequence). This CDR3 is CASSSSGSPLLLNEQFF. The CDR3 bases are TGTGCCAGCAGCTCTAGCGGGAGCCCTTTACTGCTGAATGAGCAGTTCTTC.

V is TRBV24-1 and J is TRBJ2-5; D is tentatively TRBD1 or TRBD2 (5 bases each). The V gene lost 5 bases and the J gene lost 3 bases, with 6 bases spanning the gap. The CDR3 spans 12 residues. The V gene's germline CDR1 is KGHDR and CDR2 SFDVKD. The CDR3 coding sequence is TGTGCCACCAGTGGGGGGAAAGAGACCCAGTACTTC. This codes for CATSGGKETQYF.

The CDR3 region is CASRTTGWNTEAFF. The CDR3 DNA reads TGTGCCAGCAGAACCACGGGTTGGAACACTGAAGCTTTCTTT. The chain joins TRBV6-5 to TRBJ1-1; D is unclear. Trimming left V 6 bases short and J 1 base short, with 12 bases between. The CDR3 is 14 amino acids. Germline values: CDR1 MNHEY, CDR2 SVGAGI.

V usage is TRBV7-2 and J usage is TRBJ2-1; no definite D call. The CDR3 has 11 amino acids. Trimming removed 5 bases at V and 12 bases at J, with 11 bases between. Per germline, CDR1 SGHTA and CDR2 FQGNSA. CDR3 sequence: CASSLRRGQFF. For the CDR3, the DNA is TGTGCCAGCAGCCTACGTCGCGGGCAGTTCTTC.

The chain carries TRBV7-9 and TRBJ1-6, with 7 bases aligning to TRBD1. The CDR3 contains 12 residues. CDR1 and CDR2 from the germline V gene are SEHNR and FQNEAQ (reference sequence). The V segment lost 4 bases and the J segment 13 bases; nucleotides outside the gene matches: 4. The CDR3 spells CASSSRGMPLHF. Here the CDR3 DNA reads TGTGCCAGCAGCTCCAGGGGGATGCCCCTCCACTTT. The full variable domain, rest sourced from reference TRBV7-9 and TRBJ1-6, is DTGVSQNPRHKITKRGQNVTFRCDPISEHNRLYWYRQTLGQGPEFLTYFQNEAQLEKSRLLSDRFSAERPKGSFSTLEIQRTEQGDSAMYLCASSSRGMPLHFGNGTRLTVT.

This rearrangement joins TRBV19 to TRBJ1-3; D unresolved. CDR3 length: 14 residues. The V and J ends lost 4 bases and 0 bases respectively, with 7 bases between them. From germline, CDR1 is LNHDA and CDR2 SQIVND (reference sequence). CDR3 sequence reads: CASSKERSGNTIYF. The CDR3 bases are TGTGCCAGTAGTAAGGAACGCTCTGGAAACACCATATATTTT.

The chain links TRBV7-2 to TRBJ2-1, with 10 bases that match TRBD2. Germline V gene data show CDR1 as SGHTA and CDR2 as FQGNSA. The CDR3 runs 15 residues. Trimming took 5 bases from V and 6 from J; bases not matched to a gene: 7. The CDR3 is CASSRTSGKRNEQFF. DNA of the CDR3: TGTGCCAGCAGCCGTACTAGCGGGAAGCGCAATGAGCAGTTCTTC.

The chain has TRBV29-1 and TRBJ2-1, with D perhaps TRBD2 (6 bases). The CDR3 extends over 15 amino acids. Germline CDR1 is SQVTM and CDR2 is ANQGSEA. The V end was cut by 5 bases, the J end by 4 bases, with 18 bases between. The CDR3: CSVRRGGGTYNEQFF. The CDR3 DNA reads as TGCAGCGTTCGCCGGGGAGGTGGTACTTACAATGAGCAGTTCTTC.

This sequence joins TRBV19 and TRBJ1-1; the D gene is possibly TRBD1 (6 bases). V lost 4 bases and J lost 6, with 9 bases in between. CDR1 and CDR2 (germline): LNHDA, SQIVND (reference sequence). The CDR3 totals 12 residues. Written as DNA, the CDR3 is TGTGCCAGTAGTACCCAGGGGTCTGAAGCTTTCTTT. Its protein is CASSTQGSEAFF.

This rearrangement joins TRBV5-1 to TRBJ2-2, with TRBD2 as a possible D gene (6 bases). This CDR3 region has 18 residues. Germline CDR1 reads SGHRS; CDR2 reads YFSETQ. Between the trimmed V and J ends, which lost 0 bases and 0 bases, there was a span of 15 bases. CDR3 sequence (DNA): TGCGCCAGCAGCTTGGGACTGGACTACCCGACGAACACCGGGGAGCTGTTTTTT. Its translation is CASSLGLDYPTNTGELFF.

The V call is TRBV4-3, the J call TRBJ2-2; D remains ambiguous. V shed 1 base and J shed 5 bases, with 14 bases lying between them. Germline values: CDR1 LGHNA, CDR2 YSLEER. This CDR3 contains 16 residues. The CDR3 DNA follows: TGCGCCAGCAGCCAAGCGTTGGGCGGAGCAACCGGGGAGCTGTTTTTT. Encoded protein: CASSQALGGATGELFF.

This chain joins TRBV18 and TRBJ1-4, with 7 bases fitting TRBD1. The length of the CDR3 is 15 residues. V dropped 0 bases and J dropped 6; count of bases not matched to a gene: 4. In germline, CDR1 is KGHSH, CDR2 LQKENI. For the CDR3, the DNA is TGTGCCAGCTCACCACCGGGCAGGGGGTATGAAAAACTGTTTTTT. Translation: CASSPPGRGYEKLFF.

The CDR3 coding sequence is TGTGCCACCAGTGATGGGGGAGGCGGGATCTACGAGCAGTACTTC. Amino acid sequence: CATSDGGGGIYEQYF. The chain couples TRBV24-1 to TRBJ2-7, with TRBD2 as a possible D gene (6 bases). Germline CDR1 reads KGHDR; CDR2 reads SFDVKD. Trimming took 3 bases from V and 3 from J, leaving 14 bases between them. The CDR3 runs 15 residues.

This rearrangement joins TRBV5-1 to TRBJ2-1; unclear D gene. V lost 4 bases to trimming and J lost 0 bases, with 11 bases between them. Germline V gene lookup returns CDR1 SGHRS and CDR2 YFSETQ. The CDR3 spans 15 residues. CDR3 DNA sequence: TGCGCCAGCAGCCGAGACCTTAGCTCCTACAATGAGCAGTTCTTC. Translation: CASSRDLSSYNEQFF.

Here the CDR3 DNA reads TGTGCCAGCAAGCTGAGCCGGGACAGTAACTATGGCTACACCTTC. Its protein product is CASKLSRDSNYGYTF. V usage is TRBV2 and J usage is TRBJ1-2, with 7 bases lining up with TRBD1. Losses at the gene ends were 7 bases for V and 1 base for J; bases not matched to a gene: 9. Germline V lookup: CDR1 SNHLY, CDR2 FYNNEI. There are 15 residues in the CDR3.

CDR3 DNA: TGTGCCAGCAGGTCGGGAATCACAGATACGCAGTATTTT. Protein sequence: CASRSGITDTQYF. This rearrangement joins TRBV3-1 (or the pseudogene TRBV3-2) to TRBJ2-3; possibly TRBD2 for D (5 bases). This CDR3 is built from 13 residues. The germline CDR1 and CDR2 sequences are LGHDT and YNNKEL (reference sequence). The V end was cut by 6 bases, the J end by 2 bases, with 9 bases between.

V usage is TRBV7-3 and J usage is TRBJ2-1, with 14 bases fitting TRBD2. The CDR3 runs to 19 residues. V trimming: 5 bases; J trimming: 6 bases; junction bases outside the gene matches: 15. Germline V gives CDR1 SGHTA, CDR2 FQGTGA. Here the CDR3 reads CASSPNPRLAGGHPNEQFF. In DNA form, the CDR3 reads TGTGCCAGCAGCCCAAACCCGCGACTAGCGGGAGGGCATCCCAATGAGCAGTTCTTC. Drawing the rest from reference TRBV7-3 and TRBJ2-1, the complete variable domain is GAGVSQTPSNKVTEKGKYVELRCDPISGHTALYWYRQSLGQGPEFLIYFQGTGAADDSGLPNDRFFAVRPEGSVSTLKIQRTERGDSAVYLCASSPNPRLAGGHPNEQFFGPGTRLTVL.

The V call is TRBV18, the J call TRBJ2-5, with D hard to call. Looked up from germline, CDR1 is KGHSH and CDR2 is LQKENI. The CDR3 consists of 13 residues. V lost 6 bases and J 2 bases, leaving 10 bases between the germline ends. CDR3 residues: CASSQREQETQYF. CDR3 in DNA: TGTGCCAGCTCCCAAAGGGAACAAGAGACCCAGTACTTC.